These 18 T cell receptor beta chains were sequenced from one sample in a study of response to subunit inactivated influenza vaccine (dated by TCRdb to the late 2010s). Library creation used RT-PCR. The listed sequencing device is Illumina HiSeq 2500. TCRdb reworked the public reads: Q25 trimming with fastp, MiXCR clone assembly, productive beta chains retained. Duplicate CDR3 protein sequences are folded into a single record with the most common DNA and genes. The sample table contains about 780,000 distinct CDR3 sequences; only one count was recorded for around 18% of them. The top ten clones comprise roughly 10% of the sample. The input for sequencing was PBMCs from blood, taken approximately 5 days after vaccination. The receptors stem from a man aged 50 to 59 who received an inactivated influenza vaccine. Donor details come from another sample of the same person, matched by shared clones.

V and J are TRBV10-3 and TRBJ2-4, with 7 bases aligning to TRBD2. Germline CDR1 is ENHRY and CDR2 is SYGVKD. The length of the CDR3 is 19 residues. Trimming cost V 3 bases and J 0 bases; bases outside gene matches: 14. CDR3: CAISDLVASGLGAKNIQYF. In DNA form, the CDR3 reads TGTGCCATCAGTGACCTCGTGGCTAGCGGCCTGGGAGCCAAAAACATTCAGTACTTC.

The sample holds a few counts of this clonotype. This chain uses TRBV12-3 or TRBV12-4 with TRBJ1-3; D is unclear. This CDR3 spans 14 amino acids. Trimming pared 11 bases from V and 5 bases from J, leaving 19 bases between. CDR3 nucleotide sequence: TGTGCCTCAAGAGTTCGGCAGATTCGAAACACCATATATTTT. This encodes CASRVRQIRNTIYF.

The chain combines TRBV18 with TRBJ1-3; 8 positions match TRBD1. Germline V lookup: CDR1 KGHSH, CDR2 LQKENI. V gave up 3 bases and J gave up 10 bases; unmatched junction bases: 5. The CDR3 totals 13 residues. CDR3 in DNA: TGTGCCAGCTCACCGAGACAGGGGAGTACCATATATTTT. Translating it yields CASSPRQGSTIYF.

This clonotype appeared a few times. The genes are TRBV19 and TRBJ2-2; no clear D gene. Germline V gene data show CDR1 as LNHDA and CDR2 as SQIVND (reference sequence). The V end lost 5 bases, the J end lost 2 bases, and 9 bases lay between the germline ends. CDR3 size: 14 residues. As DNA, the CDR3 is TGTGCCAGTAGTGTTTCTACTAACACCGGGGAGCTGTTTTTT. Protein sequence: CASSVSTNTGELFF.

This clonotype was detected a few times. The chain carries TRBV7-2 and TRBJ1-2, with a weak D call TRBD1 (6 bases). The CDR3 covers 14 residues. V dropped 4 bases and J dropped 7 bases, with 16 bases sitting between them. In germline, CDR1 is SGHTA, CDR2 FQGNSA. The CDR3 sequence: CASSSITQGSGYTF. The CDR3 nucleotides are TGTGCCAGCAGCTCTATTACCCAGGGGTCTGGCTACACCTTC.

V and J are TRBV27 and TRBJ2-3; unclear D gene. Germline V gives CDR1 MNHEY, CDR2 SMNVEV (reference sequence). This CDR3 comprises 18 residues. V was trimmed by 1 base and J by 0 bases, leaving 17 bases between them. The CDR3 sequence: CASSLYPFVSISTDTQYF. The CDR3 nucleotides read TGTGCCAGCAGTTTATACCCGTTCGTCTCCATCAGCACAGATACGCAGTATTTT.

This clonotype was seen ten or more times. This rearrangement joins TRBV28 to TRBJ1-3, with 8 bases matching TRBD1. CDR3 length equals 16 residues. Germline V gene data show CDR1 as MDHEN and CDR2 as SYDVKM. Trimming removed 5 bases from V and 0 bases from J; junction bases left unmatched: 6. The CDR3 region has the DNA TGTGCCAGCAGTACCCGGACAGGGCGCTCTGGAAACACCATATATTTT. Translation gives CASSTRTGRSGNTIYF.

The rearrangement links TRBV10-1 to TRBJ2-3; D tentatively reads TRBD1 or TRBD2 (5 bases each). The CDR3 covers 16 residues. Germline V gives CDR1 WNHNN, CDR2 SYGVQD (reference sequence). The V end was cut by 0 bases, the J end by 2 bases, with 12 bases between. The CDR3 DNA reads as TGCGCCAGCAGTGAGTCTAGGGGCGGGTACACAGATACGCAGTATTTT. Protein: CASSESRGGYTDTQYF.

The V gene is TRBV7-2, the J gene TRBJ1-3; a weak D match, TRBD1 (6 bases). The length of the CDR3 is 15 residues. The germline V gene encodes CDR1 SGHTA and CDR2 FQGNSA. The V and J ends lost 2 bases and 4 bases respectively, with 12 bases between them. The DNA of the CDR3 is TGTGCCAGCAGCTTAACAGGGTTGAGCGGAAACACCATATATTTT. Its protein product is CASSLTGLSGNTIYF.

This clonotype was counted only a few times. The chain has TRBV20-1 and TRBJ2-7, with TRBD2 matching over 8 bases. The CDR3 is made up of 15 amino acids. V lost 2 bases, J lost 2 bases, and 8 bases stayed unmatched. The germline CDR1 and CDR2 sequences are DFQATT and SNEGSKA (reference sequence). CDR3 protein: CSARPSSGSAYEQYF. CDR3 sequence (DNA): TGCAGTGCTAGACCCTCTAGCGGGTCCGCCTACGAGCAGTACTTC.

This clonotype has only a few counts. Written as DNA, the CDR3 is TGTGCCAGCAGTTACCGGACACCGCCGAGCTCCTACAATGAGCAGTTCTTC. Translation gives CASSYRTPPSSYNEQFF. The chain uses TRBV6-5 and TRBJ2-1; D is perhaps TRBD1 (5 bases). With 2 bases removed from V and 0 bases from J, the gap between germline ends came to 14 bases. The CDR3 loop spans 17 amino acids. Germline CDR1 reads MNHEY; CDR2 reads SVGAGI.

This clonotype has more than one count but fewer than ten. The rearrangement uses TRBV7-2 and TRBJ2-3; no reliable D call. The CDR3 totals 14 residues. CDR1 is SGHTA, CDR2 FQGNSA, per germline. Trimming pared 3 bases from V and 0 bases from J, leaving 7 bases between. This chain's CDR3 is CASSFAPSTDTQYF. CDR3 DNA sequence: TGTGCCAGCAGCTTTGCCCCTAGCACAGATACGCAGTATTTT.

This clonotype was detected many times. This chain links TRBV9 with TRBJ2-2, with 8 bases that match TRBD1. V trimming: 7 bases; J trimming: 1 base; junction bases outside the gene matches: 0. The CDR3 consists of 13 residues. Per germline, CDR1 SGDLS and CDR2 YYNGEE. CDR3 sequence reads: CASGQGNTGELFF. The DNA of the CDR3 is TGTGCCAGCGGACAGGGGAACACCGGGGAGCTGTTTTTT.

This clonotype was seen many times. This chain uses TRBV29-1 with TRBJ2-1, with TRBD2 identical over 10 bases. This CDR3 has 17 residues. The ends lost 2 bases at V and 7 bases at J; junction bases unmatched: 14. Germline V gene sequence: CDR1 SQVTM, CDR2 ANQGSEA. The CDR3 DNA reads as TGCAGCGTTGAACGGCCTTCGAGCGGGAGGGCCAGGAATGAGCAGTTCTTC. This translates into CSVERPSSGRARNEQFF.

The V gene is TRBV6-1, the J gene TRBJ1-5; 9 bases match TRBD1. V was pared by 5 bases and J by 4 bases, with 9 bases of the junction left unmatched. The CDR3 is 16 residues long. CDR1 is MNHNS and CDR2 is SASEGT in the germline V gene. In DNA, the CDR3 is TGTGCCAGCAGTAGTATCGGACAGGGGCTTAATCAGCCCCAGCATTTT. Amino acid sequence: CASSSIGQGLNQPQHF.

This clonotype came up a few times. This sequence joins TRBV29-1 and TRBJ2-5; tentatively, D is TRBD2 (6 bases). CDR1 is SQVTM and CDR2 is ANQGSEA in the germline V gene. The CDR3 spans 14 residues. V was trimmed by 8 bases and J by 4 bases, leaving 20 bases between them. This CDR3 reads CSTGMGGAGETQYF. DNA for the CDR3: TGCAGCACTGGTATGGGCGGGGCCGGAGAGACCCAGTACTTC.

This clonotype came up a few times. The chain combines TRBV4-2 with TRBJ2-7; 11 bases align to TRBD1. The CDR3 is 16 residues long. The trim removed 0 bases at V and 6 bases at J, leaving 7 bases unmatched. From germline, CDR1 is LGHNA and CDR2 YNFKEQ. CDR3 bases: TGTGCCAGCAGCCAAGATATTGTGGACAGGGGGCGCGAGCAGTACTTC. Protein: CASSQDIVDRGREQYF.

This clonotype was observed a handful of times. This rearrangement joins TRBV19 to TRBJ2-7; D is unclear. The germline V gene encodes CDR1 LNHDA and CDR2 SQIVND (reference sequence). The length of the CDR3 is 18 residues. Trimming stripped 3 bases from V and 1 base from J, with 22 bases between. The CDR3 DNA reads TGTGCCAGTAGTATTGGTGGACGGGTGGGCTTCAGGTCCTACGAGCAGTACTTC. Its translation is CASSIGGRVGFRSYEQYF.